The rows below give T cell receptor beta chains drawn from one sample of a study of T cells in Graves' hyperthyroidism and ophthalmopathy. TCRdb passed the multiplex PCR reads through MiXCR, listing each CDR3 protein once. In the table there are over 350,000 distinct CDR3 sequences, around an eighth of which are singletons. Sequenced input: blood. These receptors were taken from a man between 45 and 60 years old with Graves' ophthalmopathy. CDR3s leave out the opening cysteine and the closing phenylalanine or tryptophan. Each record gives: V gene, J gene, CDR3 protein.

V: TRBV20-1; J: TRBJ2-7; CDR3: SASSTHRDRTYEQY
V: TRBV19; J: TRBJ1-1; CDR3: ASSIQGSPEAF
V: TRBV4-2; J: TRBJ2-1; CDR3: ASSQVSVTALGEQF
V: TRBV7-8; J: TRBJ2-7; CDR3: ASSPSGRKGEQY
V: TRBV19; J: TRBJ2-7; CDR3: ASTLTAASYEQY
V: TRBV19; J: TRBJ1-1; CDR3: ASVGWPTSFGTEAF
V: TRBV10-3; J: TRBJ1-3; CDR3: ATESRGQGNTIY
V: TRBV5-1; J: TRBJ2-5; CDR3: ASSFEGGRVGETQY
V: TRBV28; J: TRBJ2-7; CDR3: ASSPQFPNEQY
V: TRBV7-9; J: TRBJ1-2; CDR3: ASSLPGQAGGYT
V: TRBV7-6; J: TRBJ2-2; CDR3: ASSFRWDRDSGELF
V: TRBV12-3/TRBV12-4; J: TRBJ1-2; CDR3: ASSFRDRGRGYT
V: TRBV9; J: TRBJ2-7; CDR3: ASSAEASGGAYEQY
V: TRBV29-1; J: TRBJ2-3; CDR3: SVGQGPDTQY
V: TRBV11-1; J: TRBJ2-3; CDR3: ASSLAPRTDTQY
V: TRBV2; J: TRBJ2-1; CDR3: ASSGPLSYNEQF
V: TRBV28; J: TRBJ2-1; CDR3: ASSSSGRYNEQF
V: TRBV11-1; J: TRBJ2-4; CDR3: ASSLLPLAKNIQY
V: TRBV27; J: TRBJ1-2; CDR3: ASSSGFYGYT
V: TRBV27; J: TRBJ2-7; CDR3: ASRASGLQPKALEQY
V: TRBV6-6; J: TRBJ1-2; CDR3: ASSYRASGSGRSDYGYT
V: TRBV29-1; J: TRBJ2-1; CDR3: SVVLQGIHEQF
V: TRBV29-1; J: TRBJ2-3; CDR3: SAAGIADTQY
V: TRBV28; J: TRBJ1-5; CDR3: ASSRDGNRPQH
V: TRBV2; J: TRBJ2-1; CDR3: ASRELAGSYNEQF
V: TRBV2; J: TRBJ2-7; CDR3: ASRESFLRRGYEQY
V: TRBV5-1; J: TRBJ2-1; CDR3: ASSLPTGYNEQF
V: TRBV11-2; J: TRBJ1-4; CDR3: ASSLETNRIATNEKLF
V: TRBV29-1; J: TRBJ2-2; CDR3: SVEVDGELF
V: TRBV28; J: TRBJ2-1; CDR3: ASSQGTGTSGFPYNEQF
V: TRBV5-8; J: TRBJ1-2; CDR3: ASSLQGPANYGYT
V: TRBV18; J: TRBJ1-2; CDR3: ASSPPTRDGYT
V: TRBV5-1; J: TRBJ2-7; CDR3: ASSGSGRAHEQY
V: TRBV6-1; J: TRBJ1-1; CDR3: ASGPLGPTEAF
V: TRBV12-3/TRBV12-4; J: TRBJ2-7; CDR3: ASSLVPGWGEQY
V: TRBV6-6; J: TRBJ2-6; CDR3: ASSYGIDPSGANVLT
V: TRBV24-1; J: TRBJ2-7; CDR3: ATSDTTTSGALEQY
V: TRBV2; J: TRBJ2-1; CDR3: ASRGTSGRIGSYNEQF
V: TRBV3-1; J: TRBJ2-7; CDR3: ASSRLDSYEQY
V: TRBV5-1; J: TRBJ1-2; CDR3: ASSLEGHGFDGYT